The present TCR beta chain was sequenced within a study of blood T cell repertoires in COVID-19 (dated by TCRdb to about 2020). General notes on the study: Collaborator samples came from the United States, Italy and Spain and covered acute and convalescent phases of COVID-19. The material from the prospective study consisted of cDNA or gDNA derived from T cells, B-cell-depleted T cells, or PBMCs. The dataset comprised deeply sampled blood TCRbeta repertoires from subjects exposed to, actively infected with, or recovered from COVID-19. The repertoires were released in a freely available public database intended as a resource for research on the immune response to SARS-CoV-2. The samples were drawn from the first 160 participants of the ongoing ImmuneRACE study and from some 1,300 subjects provided by 6 global collaborators. The sample metadata nearly always contained a de-identified subject ID, COVID-19 status, age in years and sex. HLA class I and class II types, where available, came from metadata supplied by the sample provider rather than from assay-based typing.

On the study overall, not on this receptor specifically: The quantity of clinical and demographic metadata differed by source and by participant and was supplied without curation.

The CDR3 covers 14 residues, taking in both the cysteine and the phenylalanine. Only the CDR3 DNA is retained, 42 bases long and in frame from the first base. CDR1 and CDR2 were assigned from the germline V gene as SGHTA and FQGNSA. The junction shows trimming of 5 bases on V and 4 bases on J, and the gene matches do not reach 5 bases of it. Whole blood was collected in K2EDTA tubes by collaborating institutions according to the institutions' own protocols. For TCRbeta analysis, collaborators shipped samples in one of three forms: frozen whole blood, isolated PBMCs, or DNA extracted from either of those sample types. TCRbeta CDR3 regions were amplified from genomic DNA using the immunoSEQ Assay, a bias-controlled multiplex PCR. The study's own analysis went as follows. Nucleated cell counts per sample were estimated from amplification of reference gene primers within the assay. Sequence reads were collapsed and filtered to measure the absolute abundance of every unique TCRbeta CDR3 rearrangement. For each sample, productive Simpson clonality was calculated by taking the square root of Simpson's diversity index across productive rearrangements. Not all clones reach the TCRdb copy of this immuneACCESS table, which keeps in-frame sequences only. Checked studies attribute under half of the gap to unresolved V genes and leave the rest unexplained. V, J and clone size are those of that table, while D and trimming were read from the DNA. The sample data list approximately 110,000 clones, and roughly 83% of these were observed just once. Roughly 18% of the sample is taken by the ten largest.

As concerns this clone: Which antigen it targets is not known. The record has no base qualities; no much larger clone is one base away.

The sample consisted of peripheral blood. The receptor's source is a woman in her fifties or sixties with acute or convalescent COVID-19. The V gene is TRBV7-2 and the J gene is TRBJ2-5; 9 of the junction bases match TRBD1. The DNA is TGTGCCAGCAGCCCTACAGGGGGCACAGAGACCCAGTACTTC. The resulting protein is CASSPTGGTETQYF.